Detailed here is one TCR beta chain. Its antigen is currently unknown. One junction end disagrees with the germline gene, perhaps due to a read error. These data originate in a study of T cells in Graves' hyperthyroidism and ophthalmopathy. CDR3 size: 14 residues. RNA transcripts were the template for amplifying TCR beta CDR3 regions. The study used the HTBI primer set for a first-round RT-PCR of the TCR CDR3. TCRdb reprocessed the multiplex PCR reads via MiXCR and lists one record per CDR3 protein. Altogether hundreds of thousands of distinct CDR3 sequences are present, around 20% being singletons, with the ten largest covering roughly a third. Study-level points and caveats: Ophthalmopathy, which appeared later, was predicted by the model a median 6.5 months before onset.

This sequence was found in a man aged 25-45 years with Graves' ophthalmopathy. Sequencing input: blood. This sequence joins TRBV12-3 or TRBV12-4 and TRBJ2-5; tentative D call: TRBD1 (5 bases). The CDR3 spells CAGSLFAGQETQYF. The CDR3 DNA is TGCGCCGGCAGTTTATTCGCAGGGCAAGAGACCCAGTACTTC.